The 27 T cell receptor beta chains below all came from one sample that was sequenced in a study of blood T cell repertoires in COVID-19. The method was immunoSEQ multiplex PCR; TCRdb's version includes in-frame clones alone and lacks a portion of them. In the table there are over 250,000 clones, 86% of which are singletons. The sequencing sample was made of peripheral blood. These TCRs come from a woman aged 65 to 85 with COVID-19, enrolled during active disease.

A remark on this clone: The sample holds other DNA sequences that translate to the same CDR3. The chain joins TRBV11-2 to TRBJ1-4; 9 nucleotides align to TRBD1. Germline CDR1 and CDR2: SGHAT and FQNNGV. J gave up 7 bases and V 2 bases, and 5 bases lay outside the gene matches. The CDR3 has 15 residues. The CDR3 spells CASSLTGGGGEKLFF. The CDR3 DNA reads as TGTGCCAGCAGCTTAACAGGGGGCGGGGGTGAAAAACTGTTTTTT.

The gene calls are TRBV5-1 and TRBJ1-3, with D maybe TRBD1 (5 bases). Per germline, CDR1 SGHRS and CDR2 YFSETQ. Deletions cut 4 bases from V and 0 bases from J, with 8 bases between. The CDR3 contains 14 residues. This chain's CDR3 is CASSTDISGNTIYF. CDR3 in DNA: TGCGCCAGCAGCACGGACATCTCTGGAAACACCATATATTTT.

CDR3 protein: CASSQSQGSGNTIYF. For the CDR3, the DNA is TGTGCCAGCAGCCAATCCCAGGGGTCTGGAAACACCATATATTTT. V is TRBV9 and J is TRBJ1-3, with D perhaps matching TRBD1 (6 bases). The CDR3 is 15 amino acids. Germline values: CDR1 SGDLS, CDR2 YYNGEE. The V end was cut by 4 bases, the J end by 1 base, with 12 bases between.

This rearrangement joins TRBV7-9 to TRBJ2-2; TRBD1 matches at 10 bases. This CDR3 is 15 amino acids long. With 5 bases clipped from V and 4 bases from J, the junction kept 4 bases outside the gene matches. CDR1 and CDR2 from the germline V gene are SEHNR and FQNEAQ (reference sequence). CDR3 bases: TGTGCCAGCAGCCCCGGACAGGGGGGCACCGGGGAGCTGTTTTTT. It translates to CASSPGQGGTGELFF.

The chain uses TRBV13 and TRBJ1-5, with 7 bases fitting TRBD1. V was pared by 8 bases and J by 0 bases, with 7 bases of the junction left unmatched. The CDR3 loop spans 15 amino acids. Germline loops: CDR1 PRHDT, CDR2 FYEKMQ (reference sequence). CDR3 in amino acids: CASAAGGNSNQPQHF. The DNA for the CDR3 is TGTGCCAGCGCGGCAGGGGGGAATAGCAATCAGCCCCAGCATTTT.

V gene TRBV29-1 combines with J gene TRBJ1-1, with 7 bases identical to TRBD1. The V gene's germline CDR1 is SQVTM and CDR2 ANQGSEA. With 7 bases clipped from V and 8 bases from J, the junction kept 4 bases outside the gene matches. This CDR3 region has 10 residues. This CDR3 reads CSAMTGEAFF. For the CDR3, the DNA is TGCAGCGCTATGACAGGGGAAGCTTTCTTT.

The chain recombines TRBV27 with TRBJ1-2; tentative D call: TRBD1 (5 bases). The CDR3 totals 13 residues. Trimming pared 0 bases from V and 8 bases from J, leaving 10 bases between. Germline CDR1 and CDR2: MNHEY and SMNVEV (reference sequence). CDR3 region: CASSLSGVRGYTF. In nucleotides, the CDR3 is TGTGCCAGCAGTTTATCAGGGGTACGGGGCTACACCTTC.

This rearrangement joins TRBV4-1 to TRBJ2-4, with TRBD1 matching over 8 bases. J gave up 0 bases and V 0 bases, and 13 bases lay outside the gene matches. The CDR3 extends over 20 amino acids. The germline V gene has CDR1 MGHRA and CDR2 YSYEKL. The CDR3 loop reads CASSQDLTGAYNLAKNIQYF. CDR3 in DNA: TGCGCCAGCAGCCAAGACCTGACAGGGGCGTACAATTTAGCCAAAAACATTCAGTACTTC.

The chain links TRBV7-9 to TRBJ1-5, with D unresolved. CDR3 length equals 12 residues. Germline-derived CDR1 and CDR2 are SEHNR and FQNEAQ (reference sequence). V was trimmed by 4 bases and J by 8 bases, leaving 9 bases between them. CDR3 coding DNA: TGTGCCAGCAGCTCTCGGAGGGAGCCCCAGCATTTT. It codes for CASSSRREPQHF.

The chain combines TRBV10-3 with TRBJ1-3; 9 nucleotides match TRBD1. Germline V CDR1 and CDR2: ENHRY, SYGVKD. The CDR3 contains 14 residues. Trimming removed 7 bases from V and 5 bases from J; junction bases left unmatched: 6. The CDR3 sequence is CAINPGQGRNTIYF. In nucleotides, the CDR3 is TGTGCCATCAATCCGGGACAGGGAAGAAACACCATATATTTT.

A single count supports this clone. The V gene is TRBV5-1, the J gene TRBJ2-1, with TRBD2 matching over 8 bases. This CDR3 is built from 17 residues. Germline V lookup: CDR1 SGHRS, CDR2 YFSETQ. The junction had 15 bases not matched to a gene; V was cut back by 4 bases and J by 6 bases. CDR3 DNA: TGCGCCAGCAGCAGAACGGTCGGGGGACTAGGCGCCAATGAGCAGTTCTTC. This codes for CASSRTVGGLGANEQFF.

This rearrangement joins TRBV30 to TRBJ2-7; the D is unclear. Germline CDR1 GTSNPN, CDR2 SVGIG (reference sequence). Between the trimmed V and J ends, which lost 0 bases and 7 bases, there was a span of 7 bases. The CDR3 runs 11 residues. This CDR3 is CAWSVESEQYF. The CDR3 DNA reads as TGTGCCTGGAGTGTAGAGAGTGAGCAGTACTTC. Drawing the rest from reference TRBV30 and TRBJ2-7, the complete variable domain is SQTIHQWPATLVQPVGSPLSLECTVEGTSNPNLYWYRQAAGRGLQLLFYSVGIGQISSEVPQNLSASRPQDRQFILSSKKLLLSDSGFYLCAWSVESEQYFGPGTRLTVT.

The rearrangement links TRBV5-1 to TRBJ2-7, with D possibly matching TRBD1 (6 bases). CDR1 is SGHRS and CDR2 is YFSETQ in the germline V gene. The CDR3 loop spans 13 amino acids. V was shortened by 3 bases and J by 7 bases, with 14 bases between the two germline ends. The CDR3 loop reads CASSYLGAKEQYF. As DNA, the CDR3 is TGCGCCAGCAGCTACTTGGGGGCGAAAGAGCAGTACTTC. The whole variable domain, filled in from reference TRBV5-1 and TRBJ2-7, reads KAGVTQTPRYLIKTRGQQVTLSCSPISGHRSVSWYQQTPGQGLQFLFEYFSETQRNKGNFPGRFSGRQFSNSRSEMNVSTLELGDSALYLCASSYLGAKEQYFGPGTRLTVT.

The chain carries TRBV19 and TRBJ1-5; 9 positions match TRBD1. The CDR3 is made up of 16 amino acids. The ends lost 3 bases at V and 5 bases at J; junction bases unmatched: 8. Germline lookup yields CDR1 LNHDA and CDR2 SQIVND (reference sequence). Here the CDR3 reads CASSIGTGLFHQPQHF. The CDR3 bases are TGTGCCAGTAGTATCGGGACAGGGTTATTTCATCAGCCCCAGCATTTT.

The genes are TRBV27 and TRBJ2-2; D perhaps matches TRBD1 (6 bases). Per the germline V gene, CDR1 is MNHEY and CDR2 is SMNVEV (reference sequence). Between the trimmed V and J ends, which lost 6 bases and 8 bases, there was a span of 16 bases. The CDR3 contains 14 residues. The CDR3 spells CASRPTRGQGELFF. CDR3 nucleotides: TGTGCCAGCAGGCCTACCAGGGGTCAGGGGGAGCTGTTTTTT.

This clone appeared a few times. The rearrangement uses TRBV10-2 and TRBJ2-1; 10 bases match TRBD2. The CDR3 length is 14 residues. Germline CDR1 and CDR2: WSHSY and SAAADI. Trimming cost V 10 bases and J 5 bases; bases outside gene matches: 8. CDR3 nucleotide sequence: TGCGCCACTACACGGACTAGCGGCAACAATGAGCAGTTCTTC. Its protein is CATTRTSGNNEQFF.

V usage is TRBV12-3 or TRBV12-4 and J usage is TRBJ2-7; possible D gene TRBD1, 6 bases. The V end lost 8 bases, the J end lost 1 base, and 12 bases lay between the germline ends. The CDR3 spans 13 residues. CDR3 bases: TGTGCCAGCGGTGGGGGCAGGTCCTACGAGCAGTACTTC. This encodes CASGGGRSYEQYF.

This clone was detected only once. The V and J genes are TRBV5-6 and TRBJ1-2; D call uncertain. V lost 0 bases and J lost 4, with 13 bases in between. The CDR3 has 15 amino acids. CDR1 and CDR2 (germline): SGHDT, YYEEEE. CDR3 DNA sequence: TGTGCCAGCAGCTTGGTCTGGAGTCGGGGCTATGGCTACACCTTC. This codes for CASSLVWSRGYGYTF.

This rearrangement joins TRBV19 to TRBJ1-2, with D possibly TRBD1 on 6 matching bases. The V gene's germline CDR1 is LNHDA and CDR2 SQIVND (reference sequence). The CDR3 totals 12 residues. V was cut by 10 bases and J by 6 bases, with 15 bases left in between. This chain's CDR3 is CATGTTPNGYTF. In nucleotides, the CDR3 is TGTGCCACCGGGACAACTCCTAATGGCTACACCTTC.

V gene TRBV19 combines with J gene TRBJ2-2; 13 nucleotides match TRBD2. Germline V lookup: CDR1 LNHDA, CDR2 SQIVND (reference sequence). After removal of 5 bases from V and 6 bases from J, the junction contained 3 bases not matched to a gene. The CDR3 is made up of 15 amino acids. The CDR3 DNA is TGTGCCAGTAGTGTAACTAGCGGGGGGGCCGGGGAGCTGTTTTTT. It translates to CASSVTSGGAGELFF.

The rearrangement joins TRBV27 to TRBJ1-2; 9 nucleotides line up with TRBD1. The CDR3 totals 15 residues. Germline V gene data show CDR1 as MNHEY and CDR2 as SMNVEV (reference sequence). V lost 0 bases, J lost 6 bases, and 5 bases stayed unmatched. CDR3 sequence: CASSLSGRTGDGYTF. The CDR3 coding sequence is TGTGCCAGCAGTTTATCCGGTAGGACAGGGGATGGCTACACCTTC.

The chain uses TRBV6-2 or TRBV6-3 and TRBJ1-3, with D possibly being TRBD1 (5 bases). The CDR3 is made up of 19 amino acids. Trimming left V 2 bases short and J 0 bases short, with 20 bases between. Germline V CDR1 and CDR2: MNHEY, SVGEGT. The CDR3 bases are TGTGCCAGCAGTTACCGGGACGGGAGTGCGTTGCCCTCTGGAAACACCATATATTTT. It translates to CASSYRDGSALPSGNTIYF.

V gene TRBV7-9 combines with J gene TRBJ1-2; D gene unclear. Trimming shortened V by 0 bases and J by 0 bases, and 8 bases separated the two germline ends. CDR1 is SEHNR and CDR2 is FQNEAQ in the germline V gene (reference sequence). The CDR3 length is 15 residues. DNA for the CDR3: TGTGCCAGCAGCTTAGCGCCGGTTGCTAACTATGGCTACACCTTC. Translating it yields CASSLAPVANYGYTF. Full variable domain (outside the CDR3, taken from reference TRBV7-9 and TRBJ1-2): DTGVSQNPRHKITKRGQNVTFRCDPISEHNRLYWYRQTLGQGPEFLTYFQNEAQLEKSRLLSDRFSAERPKGSFSTLEIQRTEQGDSAMYLCASSLAPVANYGYTFGSGTRLTVV.

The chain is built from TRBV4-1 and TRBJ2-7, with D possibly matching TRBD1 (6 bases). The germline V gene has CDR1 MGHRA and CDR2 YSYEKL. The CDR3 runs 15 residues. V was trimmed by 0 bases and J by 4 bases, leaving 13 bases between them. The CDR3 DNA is TGCGCCAGCAGCCAAGATGAACAGGGCAATTACGAGCAGTACTTC. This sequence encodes CASSQDEQGNYEQYF.

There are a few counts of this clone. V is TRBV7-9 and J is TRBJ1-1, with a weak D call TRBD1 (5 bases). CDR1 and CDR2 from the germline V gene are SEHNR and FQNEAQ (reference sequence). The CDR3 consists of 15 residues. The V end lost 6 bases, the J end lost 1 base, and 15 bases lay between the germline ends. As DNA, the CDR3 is TGTGCCAGCAGACTTCCAACCGGGGGGAACACTGAAGCTTTCTTT. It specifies CASRLPTGGNTEAFF.

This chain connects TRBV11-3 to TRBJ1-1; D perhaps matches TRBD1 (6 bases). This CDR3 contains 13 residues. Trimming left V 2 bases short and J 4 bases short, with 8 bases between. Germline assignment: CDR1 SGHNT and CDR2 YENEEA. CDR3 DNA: TGTGCCAGCAGCTTACAAGGGGGCACTGAAGCTTTCTTT. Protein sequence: CASSLQGGTEAFF. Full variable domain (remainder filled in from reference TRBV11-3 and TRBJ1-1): EAGVVQSPRYKIIEKKQPVAFWCNPISGHNTLYWYLQNLGQGPELLIRYENEEAVDDSQLPKDRFSAERLKGVDSTLKIQPAELGDSAVYLCASSLQGGTEAFFGQGTRLTVV.

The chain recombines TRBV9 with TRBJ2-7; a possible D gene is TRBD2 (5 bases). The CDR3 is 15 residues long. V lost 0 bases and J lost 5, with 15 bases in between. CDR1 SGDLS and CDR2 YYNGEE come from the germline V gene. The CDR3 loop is CASSVGGDPADEQYF. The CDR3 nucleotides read TGTGCCAGCAGCGTAGGGGGAGACCCGGCCGACGAGCAGTACTTC.